This TCR beta chain originates from a study of cytomegalovirus exposure and HLA in healthy donors. Broader study findings: Using a false discovery rate of 0.05, a later analysis showed that 16,951 TCR beta sequences were associated with HLA alleles. Later on, an analysis showed TCR association rates differing by HLA locus, with DRB1 the most and HLA-C the fewest. One cluster of highly shared sequence variants probably arose as a sequencing artifact.

The CDR3 has 15 amino acids. The V and J ends lost 4 bases and 1 base respectively, with 14 bases between them. CDR1 is SGHTS and CDR2 is YDEGEE in the germline V gene. The PCR used 60 Vbeta and 13 Jbeta primers. This table comes from immunoSEQ multiplex PCR, and its TCRdb copy is limited to in-frame clones, with some not included. There are roughly 150,000 clones in the sample; roughly 85% occur only once, and 1% lies in the top ten. Details on this clone: Its antigen is unidentified.

The sequence was collected from a boy younger than 10 in good health and CMV-seronegative. Material for sequencing was PBMCs. This rearrangement joins TRBV5-8 to TRBJ1-1; no firm D call. CDR3 coding DNA: TGTGCCAGCAGCCCGAGAGGTGCGAGGAACACTGAAGCTTTCTTT. Translating it yields CASSPRGARNTEAFF.